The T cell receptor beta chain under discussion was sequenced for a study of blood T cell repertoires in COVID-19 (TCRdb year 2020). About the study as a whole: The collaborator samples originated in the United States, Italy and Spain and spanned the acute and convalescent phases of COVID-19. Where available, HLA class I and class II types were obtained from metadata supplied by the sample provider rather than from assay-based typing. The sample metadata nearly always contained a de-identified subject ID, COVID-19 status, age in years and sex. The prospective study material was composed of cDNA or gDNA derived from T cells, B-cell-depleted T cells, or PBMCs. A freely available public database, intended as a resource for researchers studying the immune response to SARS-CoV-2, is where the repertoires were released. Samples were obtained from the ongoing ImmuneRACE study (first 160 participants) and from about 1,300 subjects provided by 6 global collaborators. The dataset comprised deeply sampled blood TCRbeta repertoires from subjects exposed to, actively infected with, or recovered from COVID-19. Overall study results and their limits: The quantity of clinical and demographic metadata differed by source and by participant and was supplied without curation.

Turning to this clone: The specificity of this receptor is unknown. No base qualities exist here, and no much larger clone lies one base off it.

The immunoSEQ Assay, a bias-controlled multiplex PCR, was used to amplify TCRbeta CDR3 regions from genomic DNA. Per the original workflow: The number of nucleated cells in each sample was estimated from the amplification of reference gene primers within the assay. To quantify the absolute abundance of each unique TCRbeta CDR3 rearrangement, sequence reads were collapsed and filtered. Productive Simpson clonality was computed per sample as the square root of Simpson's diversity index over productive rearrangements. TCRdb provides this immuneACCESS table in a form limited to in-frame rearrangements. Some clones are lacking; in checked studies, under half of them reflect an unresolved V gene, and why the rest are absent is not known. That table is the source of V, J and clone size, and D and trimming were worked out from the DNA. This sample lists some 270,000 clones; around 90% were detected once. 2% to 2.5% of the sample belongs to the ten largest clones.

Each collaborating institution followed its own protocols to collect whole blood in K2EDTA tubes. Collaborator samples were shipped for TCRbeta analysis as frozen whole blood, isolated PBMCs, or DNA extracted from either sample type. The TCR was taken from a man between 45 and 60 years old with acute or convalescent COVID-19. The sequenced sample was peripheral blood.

This receptor has the CDR3 CASSPGTAGANVLTF. The DNA sequence reads TGCGCCAGCAGCCCGGGGACAGCTGGGGCCAACGTCCTGACTTTC. Recombination connected TRBV5-1 to TRBJ2-6, and 7 bases in between align with TRBD1. CDR1 and CDR2 (SGHRS, YFSETQ) derive from the germline V gene. Including the terminal cysteine and phenylalanine, the CDR3 comprises 15 residues. The CDR3 DNA has 45 bases and is translated from base 1. V is trimmed back by 4 bases and J by 2 bases, and the junction contains 3 bases that no gene match accounts for.